The 14 T cell receptor beta chains in this list originate from one sample, sequenced in a study of vaccination effects on CD4 cells after COVID-19. Antigens for these TCRs are unknown. Measured with immunoSEQ multiplex PCR; TCRdb has only the in-frame clones, and not every one. This sample has approximately 40,000 clones, with over 65% found just once. When around 10 days of culture had elapsed, CD4+ T cells were isolated. SARS-CoV-2 infection was confirmed by PCR in the person between March and December 2020. Participants were vaccinated with two doses of either the BNT162b2 or mRNA-1273 vaccine. This sample comprised CD4+ T cells from PBMCs cultured without peptide, obtained after COVID-19 vaccination. The receptors were sampled from a human donor who had a prior SARS-CoV-2 infection.

The chain employs TRBV27 and TRBJ2-7; TRBD1 agrees at 8 bases. Germline values: CDR1 MNHEY, CDR2 SMNVEV (reference sequence). CDR3 size: 14 residues. V trimming: 6 bases; J trimming: 4 bases; junction bases outside the gene matches: 8. The chain's CDR3 is CASRETGALYEQYF. The CDR3 bases are TGTGCCAGCAGAGAGACAGGGGCCCTGTACGAGCAGTACTTC.

V usage is TRBV2 and J usage is TRBJ2-4; no reliable D call. The germline CDR1 and CDR2 sequences are SNHLY and FYNNEI. V dropped 6 bases and J dropped 5 bases, with 14 bases sitting between them. This CDR3 region has 14 residues. The DNA of the CDR3 is TGTGCCAGCAGGTGGGGATCTGAGGAAAACATTCAGTACTTC. This encodes CASRWGSEENIQYF.

The chain recombines TRBV15 with TRBJ1-3; D is possibly TRBD1 (5 bases). The length of the CDR3 is 16 residues. Germline assignment: CDR1 LNHNV and CDR2 YYDKDF (reference sequence). V lost 0 bases and J lost 4, with 13 bases in between. The CDR3 DNA reads as TGTGCCACCAGCAGAGATAACGTGAGGGACGGAAACACCATATATTTT. The encoded protein is CATSRDNVRDGNTIYF.

This clone was picked up a small number of times. The V and J genes are TRBV5-1 and TRBJ1-2; unclear D gene. The ends were cut back, 0 bases at V and 5 bases at J, with 11 bases in the middle. The CDR3 length is 14 residues. The germline CDR1 and CDR2 sequences are SGHRS and YFSETQ. CDR3 protein: CASSLGPDRYGYTF. As DNA, the CDR3 is TGCGCCAGCAGCTTGGGACCGGACCGGTATGGCTACACCTTC.

This clone was observed a few times. The CDR3: CASSLDLSRPGAFF. The CDR3 DNA is TGTGCCAGCAGCTTAGATCTTAGCCGTCCTGGAGCTTTCTTT. This rearrangement joins TRBV11-2 to TRBJ1-1, with D uncertain. The V gene's germline CDR1 is SGHAT and CDR2 FQNNGV. The V end was cut by 0 bases, the J end by 10 bases, with 15 bases between. CDR3 length: 14 residues.

This rearrangement joins TRBV18 to TRBJ2-1; tentatively, D is TRBD2 (6 bases). Germline CDR1 reads KGHSH; CDR2 reads LQKENI. The CDR3 extends over 16 amino acids. V was trimmed by 4 bases and J by 5 bases, leaving 18 bases between them. The CDR3 DNA follows: TGTGCCAGCTCACGCCGGCGGGATTGGCCGGACAATGAGCAGTTCTTC. Its translation: CASSRRRDWPDNEQFF.

The rearrangement joins TRBV6-6 to TRBJ1-1; D gene ambiguous. This CDR3 is 13 amino acids long. Germline V CDR1 and CDR2: MNHNY, SVGAGI (reference sequence). V lost 6 bases and J 6 bases, leaving 14 bases between the germline ends. The CDR3, as DNA: TGTGCCAGCAGCCGCGGTTTCTTCGCTGAAGCTTTCTTT. It yields the protein CASSRGFFAEAFF.

This clone was seen a few times. V gene TRBV7-3 combines with J gene TRBJ2-5; D is unresolved. The CDR3 has 13 amino acids. Germline CDR1 SGHTA, CDR2 FQGTGA. V was trimmed by 2 bases and J by 5 bases, leaving 9 bases between them. The CDR3 is CASSLDGFETQYF. CDR3 in DNA: TGTGCCAGCAGCTTAGATGGGTTCGAGACCCAGTACTTC.

DNA of the CDR3: TGTGCCAGCAGCTTACGGCTAGCGGGGCGCACAGATACGCAGTATTTT. This sequence encodes CASSLRLAGRTDTQYF. V usage is TRBV7-6 and J usage is TRBJ2-3; 9 positions match TRBD2. V shed 2 bases and J 1 base; nucleotides not matched to a gene: 4. This CDR3 region has 16 residues. Germline V gene lookup returns CDR1 SGHVS and CDR2 FNYEAQ.

The chain carries TRBV3-1 (or the pseudogene TRBV3-2) and TRBJ2-5, with 11 bases lining up with TRBD2. CDR3 size: 17 residues. The V gene's germline CDR1 is LGHDT and CDR2 YNNKEL (reference sequence). V trimming: 7 bases; J trimming: 2 bases; junction bases outside the gene matches: 12. The CDR3 nucleotides read TGTGCCAGCACATACTCCTACAGACTAGCGGGGCAAGAGACCCAGTACTTC. Protein: CASTYSYRLAGQETQYF.

The genes are TRBV7-3 and TRBJ2-2; 11 bases align to TRBD2. Trimming cost V 4 bases and J 8 bases; bases outside gene matches: 15. CDR1 SGHTA and CDR2 FQGTGA come from the germline V gene. The CDR3 loop spans 18 amino acids. CDR3 sequence: CASSYRRSGTSGRGELFF. The CDR3 coding sequence is TGTGCCAGCAGCTACAGACGATCCGGGACTAGCGGCAGAGGGGAGCTGTTTTTT. The full variable domain, completed using reference TRBV7-3 and TRBJ2-2, is GAGVSQTPSNKVTEKGKYVELRCDPISGHTALYWYRQSLGQGPEFLIYFQGTGAADDSGLPNDRFFAVRPEGSVSTLKIQRTERGDSAVYLCASSYRRSGTSGRGELFFGEGSRLTVL.

The gene calls are TRBV2 and TRBJ2-1; unclear D gene. Trimming cost V 8 bases and J 9 bases, with 11 bases left between them. The CDR3 has 11 amino acids. Germline V gene lookup returns CDR1 SNHLY and CDR2 FYNNEI. CDR3 sequence: CASGGQIEQFF. DNA of the CDR3: TGTGCCAGCGGTGGCCAGATTGAGCAGTTCTTC.

This sequence joins TRBV11-1 and TRBJ2-5, with TRBD2 matching 8 bases. The CDR3 is 16 residues long. J gave up 5 bases and V 5 bases, and 13 bases lay outside the gene matches. CDR1 and CDR2 (germline): SGHAT, FQDESV (reference sequence). The CDR3 here is CASSRRGGRNLETQYF. The CDR3 bases are TGTGCCAGCAGCCGTCGGGGGGGTAGGAATTTGGAGACCCAGTACTTC.

The rearrangement links TRBV5-1 to TRBJ1-3; D gene ambiguous. Trimming pared 3 bases from V and 1 base from J, leaving 5 bases between. CDR1 is SGHRS and CDR2 is YFSETQ in the germline V gene. CDR3 size: 13 residues. This CDR3 reads CASSSPSGNTIYF. For the CDR3, the DNA is TGCGCCAGCAGCTCCCCTTCTGGAAACACCATATATTTT.